This entry lists 25 T cell receptor beta chains sequenced from one sample in a study of identical twins. One entry per CDR3 protein, called by TCRdb with MiXCR from the 5' RACE reads. Of approximately 190,000 distinct CDR3 sequences in the sample, roughly 15% are singletons; the top ten hold 40%. The sample also formed part of further work on T cells expressing NK-cell markers.

Sequencing was done on a sample of CD8+ T cells sorted from blood. These receptors were taken from a woman in her late teens or twenties in good health.

This chain links TRBV11-2 with TRBJ2-1; D gene unclear. Germline V gene sequence: CDR1 SGHAT, CDR2 FQNNGV. V was clipped by 6 bases and J by 7 bases, with 13 bases between them. The CDR3 consists of 13 residues. The CDR3 sequence is CASSWLVLNEQFF. The CDR3 DNA reads TGTGCCAGCAGTTGGCTCGTGTTAAATGAGCAGTTCTTC.

The chain employs TRBV6-6 and TRBJ2-3; D unresolved. Germline lookup yields CDR1 MNHNY and CDR2 SVGAGI (reference sequence). This CDR3 comprises 12 residues. V was pared by 7 bases and J by 6 bases, with 11 bases between. The chain's CDR3 is CASTNVGDTQYF. The CDR3 nucleotides are TGTGCCAGCACCAACGTGGGGGATACGCAGTATTTT.

This clonotype has just a few counts. The chain uses TRBV27 and TRBJ2-1; 8 bases are shared with TRBD2. This CDR3 comprises 16 residues. Germline-derived CDR1 and CDR2 are MNHEY and SMNVEV (reference sequence). J lost 3 bases, V lost 5 bases, and 9 bases had no gene match. CDR3 loop: CASSTRLTSDYNEQFF. CDR3 nucleotides: TGTGCCAGCAGTACCCGTTTGACTAGCGACTACAATGAGCAGTTCTTC.

The table lists this clonotype with a few counts. The chain joins TRBV20-1 to TRBJ2-7, with 9 nucleotides matching TRBD2. Germline CDR1 reads DFQATT; CDR2 reads SNEGSKA (reference sequence). CDR3 length equals 16 residues. V lost 0 bases, J lost 0 bases, and 6 bases stayed unmatched. CDR3 DNA: TGCAGTGCTAGAGATCCTAGCGGGATCCTCTCCTACGAGCAGTACTTC. Amino acids: CSARDPSGILSYEQYF.

This clonotype has just a few counts. The chain links TRBV5-5 to TRBJ2-7, with D perhaps matching TRBD1 (6 bases). V lost 4 bases, J lost 2 bases, and 16 bases lay in between. This CDR3 comprises 15 residues. Germline CDR1 reads SGHKS; CDR2 reads YYEKEE (reference sequence). The CDR3 region is CASSPIRQVAYEQYF. The CDR3 nucleotides are TGTGCCAGCAGCCCCATCCGACAGGTTGCCTACGAGCAGTACTTC.

V and J are TRBV5-1 and TRBJ2-6, with unresolved D. Germline CDR1 reads SGHRS; CDR2 reads YFSETQ. This CDR3 is 14 amino acids long. V was clipped by 7 bases and J by 0 bases, with 8 bases between them. For the CDR3, the DNA is TGCGCCAGCGAAAGGTTCTCTGGGGCCAACGTCCTGACTTTC. As protein: CASERFSGANVLTF.

The V and J genes are TRBV19 and TRBJ2-1; the D call may be TRBD1 or TRBD2 (5 bases each). V was cut by 9 bases and J by 11 bases, with 17 bases left in between. The CDR3 is 12 amino acids. From germline, CDR1 is LNHDA and CDR2 SQIVND (reference sequence). The CDR3, as DNA: TGTGCCAGCTACGGGGCGCGGTCTCAGCAGTTCTTC. It yields the protein CASYGARSQQFF.

This clonotype was observed a handful of times. The chain uses TRBV5-6 and TRBJ1-1; tentative D call: TRBD1 (6 bases). The V end was cut by 4 bases, the J end by 3 bases, with 10 bases between. The CDR3 sequence is 13 residues long. CDR1 SGHDT and CDR2 YYEEEE come from the germline V gene. The DNA for the CDR3 is TGTGCCAGCAGCACAGGGACGGACACTGAAGCTTTCTTT. The encoded protein is CASSTGTDTEAFF. The full variable domain, its missing parts supplied by reference TRBV5-6 and TRBJ1-1, is DAGVTQSPTHLIKTRGQQVTLRCSPKSGHDTVSWYQQALGQGPQFIFQYYEEEERQRGNFPDRFSGHQFPNYSSELNVNALLLGDSALYLCASSTGTDTEAFFGQGTRLTVV.

This clonotype was counted at least ten times. The chain is built from TRBV19 and TRBJ1-1; D is unresolved. Germline V lookup: CDR1 LNHDA, CDR2 SQIVND (reference sequence). The CDR3 totals 14 residues. Trimming took 3 bases from V and 3 from J, leaving 11 bases between them. CDR3 loop: CASSIQDGHTEAFF. CDR3 sequence (DNA): TGTGCCAGTAGTATCCAGGACGGGCACACTGAAGCTTTCTTT.

The sample holds a few counts of this clonotype. The V gene is TRBV29-1, the J gene TRBJ2-1, with 10 bases identical to TRBD2. Germline lookup yields CDR1 SQVTM and CDR2 ANQGSEA. The CDR3 loop spans 15 amino acids. Losses at the gene ends were 7 bases for V and 9 bases for J; bases not matched to a gene: 15. CDR3 residues: CSGKLAGRPLGEQFF. In nucleotides, the CDR3 is TGCAGCGGCAAACTAGCGGGGAGACCCCTCGGTGAGCAGTTCTTC.

This clonotype was found a few times. V gene TRBV9 combines with J gene TRBJ2-7; D not resolved. This CDR3 is 14 amino acids long. Trimming pared 0 bases from V and 7 bases from J, leaving 14 bases between. Per the germline V gene, CDR1 is SGDLS and CDR2 is YYNGEE. The CDR3 DNA reads as TGTGCCAGCAGCGTAGGGACCAGAATCGGGGAGCAGTACTTC. Its translation is CASSVGTRIGEQYF.

This clonotype was recorded at least ten times. CDR3 bases: TGTGCCAGCAGCTCTGGGGAGACCCAGTACTTC. It is translated as CASSSGETQYF. The chain uses TRBV11-2 and TRBJ2-5; D is ambiguous. Germline CDR1 SGHAT, CDR2 FQNNGV. V lost 4 bases and J 5 bases, leaving 5 bases between the germline ends. This CDR3 is built from 11 residues.

The chain recombines TRBV15 with TRBJ2-1, with 8 positions matching TRBD2. The CDR3 loop spans 15 amino acids. Germline V gene lookup returns CDR1 LNHNV and CDR2 YYDKDF (reference sequence). With 4 bases clipped from V and 9 bases from J, the junction kept 11 bases outside the gene matches. For the CDR3, the DNA is TGTGCCACCAGCACCCGTCGGGAGGGTACGGGTGAGCAGTTCTTC. It is translated as CATSTRREGTGEQFF.

As concerns this clonotype: The junction departs from the called germline gene at one end, perhaps through a read error. The CDR3 region is CASSLARGQGEETQYF. The DNA for the CDR3 is TGTGCCAGCAGCTTAGCCCGCGGACAGGGGGAAGAGACCCAGTACTTC. The rearrangement joins TRBV12-3 or TRBV12-4 to TRBJ2-5, with 10 bases that match TRBD1. The CDR3 is made up of 16 amino acids.

This clonotype occurred once. The chain carries TRBV6-4 and TRBJ2-1, with 15 bases fitting TRBD2. This CDR3 spans 15 amino acids. V lost 4 bases to trimming and J lost 8 bases; unmatched junction nucleotides: 3. CDR1 is MRHNA, CDR2 SNTAGT, per germline. CDR3 protein: CASSGTSGGAHEQFF. The CDR3 coding sequence is TGTGCCAGCAGTGGGACTAGCGGGGGGGCGCATGAGCAGTTCTTC.

The chain employs TRBV6-2 or TRBV6-3 and TRBJ2-2; 8 bases map to TRBD2. CDR1 is MNHEY, CDR2 SVGEGT, per germline. CDR3 length: 17 residues. With V trimmed by 4 bases and J by 4 bases, 11 bases remained unmatched. DNA of the CDR3: TGTGCCAGCAGTTGGCCAGCGGGAGATTCGACCACCGGGGAGCTGTTTTTT. It encodes CASSWPAGDSTTGELFF.

There are a few counts of this clonotype. The chain couples TRBV20-1 to TRBJ1-1; D uncertain. The V end was cut by 0 bases, the J end by 6 bases, with 8 bases between. CDR1 is DFQATT and CDR2 is SNEGSKA in the germline V gene (reference sequence). The CDR3 runs 12 residues. The CDR3, as DNA: TGCAGTGCTAGAGATGGAGTTTCTGAAGCTTTCTTT. Protein product: CSARDGVSEAFF.

There are a few counts of this clonotype. The V and J genes are TRBV5-5 and TRBJ2-7, with 8 positions matching TRBD2. Looked up from germline, CDR1 is SGHKS and CDR2 is YYEKEE (reference sequence). The CDR3 runs 15 residues. Trimming cost V 0 bases and J 3 bases; bases outside gene matches: 5. The CDR3 bases are TGTGCCAGCAGCTTGGGGTGGACTAGCAGCTACGAGCAGTACTTC. Encoded protein: CASSLGWTSSYEQYF.

CDR3 sequence: CASAGVPVETQYF. CDR3 DNA sequence: TGTGCCAGCGCGGGGGTCCCCGTCGAAACCCAGTACTTC. V usage is TRBV12-3 or TRBV12-4 and J usage is TRBJ2-5; 7 bases fit TRBD2. With V trimmed by 8 bases and J by 8 bases, 11 bases remained unmatched. The CDR3 is 13 residues long.

J is TRBJ2-1 and V is TRBV19; D is possibly TRBD2 (6 bases). The V gene's germline CDR1 is LNHDA and CDR2 SQIVND (reference sequence). The germline V and J ends were trimmed by 5 bases and 8 bases, with 22 bases remaining between them. The CDR3 runs 16 residues. Here the CDR3 reads CASSPNAGNPLYEQFF. CDR3 DNA sequence: TGTGCCAGTAGTCCAAACGCGGGGAACCCTTTGTATGAGCAGTTCTTC. Filled out from reference TRBV19 and TRBJ2-1, the complete variable domain reads DGGITQSPKYLFRKEGQNVTLSCEQNLNHDAMYWYRQDPGQGLRLIYYSQIVNDFQKGDIAEGYSVSREKKESFPLTVTSAQKNPTAFYLCASSPNAGNPLYEQFFGPGTRLTVL.

J is TRBJ2-5 and V is TRBV4-1, with TRBD1 matching 7 bases. Germline V gene lookup returns CDR1 MGHRA and CDR2 YSYEKL. The V segment lost 5 bases and the J segment 3 bases; nucleotides outside the gene matches: 12. CDR3 length: 16 residues. CDR3 region: CASSGVPGQTKETQYF. The CDR3 bases are TGCGCCAGCAGCGGGGTTCCGGGACAGACTAAAGAGACCCAGTACTTC.

CDR3 coding DNA: TGTGCCAGCAGCTCTGGGCTAGGGACTGAAGCTTTCTTT. Amino acids: CASSSGLGTEAFF. V and J are TRBV7-1 and TRBJ1-1; D not resolved. TRBV7-1 is an open reading frame, and its role is uncertain. V was cut by 3 bases and J by 5 bases, with 10 bases left in between. This CDR3 is built from 13 residues.

V usage is TRBV6-1 and J usage is TRBJ1-4; tentative D call: TRBD1 (5 bases). The CDR3 covers 16 residues. Germline V gene lookup returns CDR1 MNHNS and CDR2 SASEGT. Trimming took 6 bases from V and 0 from J, leaving 14 bases between them. CDR3 region: CASSLTETATNEKLFF. The DNA for the CDR3 is TGTGCCAGCAGCCTTACGGAGACAGCAACTAATGAAAAACTGTTTTTT.

The chain carries TRBV7-9 and TRBJ1-1; D gene ambiguous. The germline CDR1 and CDR2 sequences are SEHNR and FQNEAQ (reference sequence). V was clipped by 4 bases and J by 3 bases, with 15 bases between them. CDR3 length: 15 amino acids. CDR3 nucleotides: TGTGCCAGCAGCTCCCCGTGGAGGGTCGACACTGAAGCTTTCTTT. This codes for CASSSPWRVDTEAFF.

There are a few counts of this clonotype. The chain links TRBV3-1 to TRBJ2-2; D is unresolved. V gave up 6 bases and J gave up 7 bases, with 21 bases separating them. CDR1 is LGHDT, CDR2 YNNKEL, per germline (reference sequence). CDR3 length equals 16 residues. CDR3 residues: CASSPSQLLPRGELFF. Here the CDR3 DNA reads TGTGCCAGCAGTCCCTCCCAACTATTACCTCGCGGGGAGCTGTTTTTT.